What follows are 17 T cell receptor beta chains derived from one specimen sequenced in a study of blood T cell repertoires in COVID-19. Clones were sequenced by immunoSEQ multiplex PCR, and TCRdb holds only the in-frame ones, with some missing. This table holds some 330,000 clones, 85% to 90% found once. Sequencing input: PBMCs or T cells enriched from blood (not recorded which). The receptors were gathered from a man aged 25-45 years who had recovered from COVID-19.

In nucleotides, the CDR3 is TGTGCCACCCGGGGGCGGGGGAAACCCCAAGAGACCCAGTACTTC. This encodes CATRGRGKPQETQYF. V is TRBV27 and J is TRBJ2-5; weak D call: TRBD2 (7 bases). Germline V lookup: CDR1 MNHEY, CDR2 SMNVEV (reference sequence). Trimming removed 10 bases at V and 1 base at J, with 19 bases between. The CDR3 is 15 amino acids.

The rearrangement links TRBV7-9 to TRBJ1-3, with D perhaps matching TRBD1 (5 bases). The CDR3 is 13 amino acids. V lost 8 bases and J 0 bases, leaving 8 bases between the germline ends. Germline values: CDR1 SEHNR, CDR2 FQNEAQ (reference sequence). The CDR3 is CASGHVSGNTIYF. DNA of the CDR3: TGTGCCAGCGGACATGTCTCTGGAAACACCATATATTTT.

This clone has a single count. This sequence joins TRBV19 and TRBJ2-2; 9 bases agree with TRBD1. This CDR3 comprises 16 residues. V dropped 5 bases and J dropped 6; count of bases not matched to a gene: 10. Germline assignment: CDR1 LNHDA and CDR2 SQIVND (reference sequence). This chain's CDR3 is CASSSRDRAPSGELFF. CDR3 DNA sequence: TGTGCCAGTAGTTCCCGGGACAGGGCCCCGTCCGGGGAGCTGTTTTTT.

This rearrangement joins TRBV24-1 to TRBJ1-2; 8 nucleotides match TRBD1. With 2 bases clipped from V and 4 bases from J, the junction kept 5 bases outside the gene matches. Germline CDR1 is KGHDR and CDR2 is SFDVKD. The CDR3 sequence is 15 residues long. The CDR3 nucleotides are TGTGCCACCAGTGATTCCAGGACAGGGCGCTATGGCTACACCTTC. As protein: CATSDSRTGRYGYTF.

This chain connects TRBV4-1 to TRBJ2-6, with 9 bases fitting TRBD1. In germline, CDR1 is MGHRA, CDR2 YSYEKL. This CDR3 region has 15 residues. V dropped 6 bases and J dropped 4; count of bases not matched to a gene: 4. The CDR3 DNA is TGCGCCAGCAGGACAGGGGGGGCCGGGGCCAACGTCCTGACTTTC. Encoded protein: CASRTGGAGANVLTF.

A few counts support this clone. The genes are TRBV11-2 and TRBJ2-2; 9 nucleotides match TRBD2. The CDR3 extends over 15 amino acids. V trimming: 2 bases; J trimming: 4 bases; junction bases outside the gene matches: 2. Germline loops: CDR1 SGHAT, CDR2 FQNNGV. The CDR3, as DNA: TGTGCCAGCAGCTTACTAGCGGGAAGCACCGGGGAGCTGTTTTTT. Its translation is CASSLLAGSTGELFF. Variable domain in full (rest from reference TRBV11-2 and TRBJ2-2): EAGVAQSPRYKIIEKRQSVAFWCNPISGHATLYWYQQILGQGPKLLIQFQNNGVVDDSQLPKDRFSAERLKGVDSTLKIQPAKLEDSAVYLCASSLLAGSTGELFFGEGSRLTVL.

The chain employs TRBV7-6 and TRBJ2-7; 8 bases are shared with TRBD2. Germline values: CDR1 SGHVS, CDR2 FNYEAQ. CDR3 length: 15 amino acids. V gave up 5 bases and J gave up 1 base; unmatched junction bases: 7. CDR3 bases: TGTGCCAGCAGCCTCGAGGCGGGAGGTTCCTACGAGCAGTACTTC. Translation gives CASSLEAGGSYEQYF.

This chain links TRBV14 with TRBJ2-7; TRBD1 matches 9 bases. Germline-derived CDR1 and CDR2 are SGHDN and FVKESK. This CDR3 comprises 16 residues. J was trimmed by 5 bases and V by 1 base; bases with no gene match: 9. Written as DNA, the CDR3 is TGTGCCAGCAGCCAAGGAAGAGGGACAGGGTCCAACGAGCAGTACTTC. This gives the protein CASSQGRGTGSNEQYF.

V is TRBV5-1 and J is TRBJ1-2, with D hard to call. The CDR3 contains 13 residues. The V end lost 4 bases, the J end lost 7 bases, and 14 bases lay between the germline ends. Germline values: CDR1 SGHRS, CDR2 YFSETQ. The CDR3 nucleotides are TGCGCCAGCAGCCTCGACGGGAGAGCTGGCTACACCTTC. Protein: CASSLDGRAGYTF.

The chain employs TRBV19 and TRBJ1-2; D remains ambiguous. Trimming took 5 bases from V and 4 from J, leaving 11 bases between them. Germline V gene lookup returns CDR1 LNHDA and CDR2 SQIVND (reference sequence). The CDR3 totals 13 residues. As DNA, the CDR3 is TGTGCCAGTAGTCAACAGCCGCCCTATGGCTACACCTTC. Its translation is CASSQQPPYGYTF.

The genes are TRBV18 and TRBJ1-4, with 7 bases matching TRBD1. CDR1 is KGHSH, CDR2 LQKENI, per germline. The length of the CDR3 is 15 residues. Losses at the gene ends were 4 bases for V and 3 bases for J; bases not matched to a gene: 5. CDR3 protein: CASSRETGANEKLFF. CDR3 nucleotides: TGTGCCAGCTCACGGGAAACAGGGGCTAATGAAAAACTGTTTTTT.

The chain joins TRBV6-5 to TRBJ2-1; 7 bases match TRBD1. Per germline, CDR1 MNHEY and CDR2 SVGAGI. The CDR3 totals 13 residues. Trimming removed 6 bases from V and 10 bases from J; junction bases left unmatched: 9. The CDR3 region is CASSRRQGAEQFF. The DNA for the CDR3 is TGTGCCAGCAGCCGGAGACAGGGCGCGGAGCAGTTCTTC.

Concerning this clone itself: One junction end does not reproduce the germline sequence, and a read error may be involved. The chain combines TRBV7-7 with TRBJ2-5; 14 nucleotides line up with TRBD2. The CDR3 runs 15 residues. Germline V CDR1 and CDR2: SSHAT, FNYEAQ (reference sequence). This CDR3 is CASSPTSGRAETQYF. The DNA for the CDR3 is TGTGCTAGCAGCCCGACTAGCGGGAGGGCAGAGACCCAGTACTTC.

The CDR3 reads CASSPVGGATDTQYF. CDR3 in DNA: TGCGCCAGCAGCCCCGTGGGGGGGGCGACGGATACGCAGTATTTT. This sequence joins TRBV10-2 and TRBJ2-3; the D gene is possibly TRBD2 (7 bases). Germline values: CDR1 WSHSY, CDR2 SAAADI. V lost 6 bases and J lost 6, with 19 bases in between. This CDR3 is built from 15 residues.

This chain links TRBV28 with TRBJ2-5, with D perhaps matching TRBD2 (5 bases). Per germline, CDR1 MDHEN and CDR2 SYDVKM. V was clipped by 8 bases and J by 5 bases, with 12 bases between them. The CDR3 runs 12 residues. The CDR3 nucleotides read TGTGCCAGCGGGTCGACGGGGGAGACCCAGTACTTC. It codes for CASGSTGETQYF.

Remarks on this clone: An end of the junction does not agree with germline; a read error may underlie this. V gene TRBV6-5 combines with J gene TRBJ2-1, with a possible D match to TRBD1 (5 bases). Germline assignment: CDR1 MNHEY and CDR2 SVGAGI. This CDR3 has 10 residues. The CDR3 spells CASSGLGNIF. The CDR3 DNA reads TGTGCCAGCTCAGGGCTGGGGAATATCTTC.

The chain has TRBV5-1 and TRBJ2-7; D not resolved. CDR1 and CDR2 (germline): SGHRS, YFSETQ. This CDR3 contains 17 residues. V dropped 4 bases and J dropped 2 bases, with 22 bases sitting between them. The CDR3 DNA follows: TGCGCCAGCAGCCGACTCTCGGGTGGTGGCAAAACCTACGAGCAGTACTTC. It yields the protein CASSRLSGGGKTYEQYF.